The text below deals with one TCR beta chain. Per the germline V gene, CDR1 is SQVTM and CDR2 is ANQGSEA. The CDR3 is 20 residues long. With 3 bases clipped from V and 0 bases from J, the junction kept 13 bases outside the gene matches. Study processing details: From reference gene primer amplification, estimates of nucleated cell counts were derived. Using immunoSEQ multiplex PCR, the repertoire was profiled, and TCRdb retains in-frame clones only, with some absent. V and J calls and clone size follow that table, whereas D and trimming were derived from the DNA. The sample has a few hundred thousand clones, about 85% seen once. The sample is drawn from a study of blood T cell repertoires in COVID-19. Study-wide background: The study drew acute and convalescent COVID-19 samples from the United States, Italy and Spain. From T cells, B-cell-depleted T cells, or PBMCs came the material, which was cDNA or gDNA.

The sequenced sample consisted of peripheral blood. This receptor was identified in a young woman who had recovered from COVID-19. The chain uses TRBV29-1 and TRBJ2-1; TRBD2 agrees at 14 bases. This chain's CDR3 is CSVDSSGTSGSHHSYNEQFF. The DNA of the CDR3 is TGCAGCGTTGATTCCTCCGGGACTAGCGGGAGTCACCACTCCTACAATGAGCAGTTCTTC.